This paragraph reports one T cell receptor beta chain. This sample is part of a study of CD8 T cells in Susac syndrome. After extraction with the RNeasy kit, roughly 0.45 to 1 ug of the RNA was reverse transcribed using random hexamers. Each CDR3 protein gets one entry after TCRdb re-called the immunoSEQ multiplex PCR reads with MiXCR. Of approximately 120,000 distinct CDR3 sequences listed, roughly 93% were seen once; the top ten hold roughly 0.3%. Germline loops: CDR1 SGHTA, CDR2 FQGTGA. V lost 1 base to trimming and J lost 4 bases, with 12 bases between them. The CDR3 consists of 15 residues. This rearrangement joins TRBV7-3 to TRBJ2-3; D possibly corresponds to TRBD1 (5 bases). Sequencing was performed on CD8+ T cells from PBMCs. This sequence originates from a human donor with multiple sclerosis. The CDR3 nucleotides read TGTGCCAGCAGCTTAATAGGGGCAAGGGCAGATACGCAGTATTTT. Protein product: CASSLIGARADTQYF.